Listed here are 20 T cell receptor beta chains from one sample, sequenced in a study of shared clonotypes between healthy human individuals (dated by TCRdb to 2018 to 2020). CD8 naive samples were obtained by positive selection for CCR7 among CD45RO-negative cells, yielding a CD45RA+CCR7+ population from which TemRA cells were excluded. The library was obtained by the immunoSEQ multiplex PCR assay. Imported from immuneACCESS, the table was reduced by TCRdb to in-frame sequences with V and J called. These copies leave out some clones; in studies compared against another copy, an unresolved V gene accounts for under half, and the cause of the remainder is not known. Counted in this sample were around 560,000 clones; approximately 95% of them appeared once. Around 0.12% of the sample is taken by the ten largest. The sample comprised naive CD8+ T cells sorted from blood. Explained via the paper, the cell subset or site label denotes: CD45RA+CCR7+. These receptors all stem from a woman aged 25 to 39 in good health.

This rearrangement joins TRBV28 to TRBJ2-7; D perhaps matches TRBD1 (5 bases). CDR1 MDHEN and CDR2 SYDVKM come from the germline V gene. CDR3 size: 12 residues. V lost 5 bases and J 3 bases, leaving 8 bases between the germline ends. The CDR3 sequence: CASSVDSYEQYF. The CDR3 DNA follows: TGTGCCAGCAGTGTTGACAGCTACGAGCAGTACTTC.

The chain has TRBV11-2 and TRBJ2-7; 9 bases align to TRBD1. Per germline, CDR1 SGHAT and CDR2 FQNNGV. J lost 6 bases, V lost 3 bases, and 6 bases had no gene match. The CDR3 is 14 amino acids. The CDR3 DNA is TGTGCCAGCAGCTTCTGGACAGGGGAGGTCGAGCAGTACTTC. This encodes CASSFWTGEVEQYF.

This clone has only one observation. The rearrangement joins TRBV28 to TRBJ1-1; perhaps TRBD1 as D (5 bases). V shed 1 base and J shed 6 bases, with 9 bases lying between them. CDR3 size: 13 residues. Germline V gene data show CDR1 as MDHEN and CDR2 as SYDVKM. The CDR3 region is CASSLSRAAEAFF. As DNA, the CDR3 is TGTGCCAGCAGTTTATCCAGGGCTGCTGAAGCTTTCTTT.

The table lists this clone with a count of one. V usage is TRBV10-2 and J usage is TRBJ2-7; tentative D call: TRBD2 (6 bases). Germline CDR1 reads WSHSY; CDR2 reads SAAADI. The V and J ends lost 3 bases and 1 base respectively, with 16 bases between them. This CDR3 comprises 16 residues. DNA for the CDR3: TGCGCCAGCAGTGACCTTAGCGGCGCGCTTTCCTACGAGCAGTACTTC. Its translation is CASSDLSGALSYEQYF.

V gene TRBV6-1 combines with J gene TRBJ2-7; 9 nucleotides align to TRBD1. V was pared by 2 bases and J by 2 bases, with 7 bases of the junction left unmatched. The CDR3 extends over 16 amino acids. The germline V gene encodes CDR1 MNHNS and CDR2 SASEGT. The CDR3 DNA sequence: TGTGCCAGCAGTGAACCCCCGACAGGGGGACCCTACGAGCAGTACTTC. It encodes CASSEPPTGGPYEQYF.

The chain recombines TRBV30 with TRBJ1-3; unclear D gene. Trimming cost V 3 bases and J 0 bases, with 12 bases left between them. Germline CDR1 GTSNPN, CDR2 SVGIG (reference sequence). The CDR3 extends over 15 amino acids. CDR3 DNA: TGTGCCTGGAGCGGAGACACCCTCTCTGGAAACACCATATATTTT. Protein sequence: CAWSGDTLSGNTIYF.

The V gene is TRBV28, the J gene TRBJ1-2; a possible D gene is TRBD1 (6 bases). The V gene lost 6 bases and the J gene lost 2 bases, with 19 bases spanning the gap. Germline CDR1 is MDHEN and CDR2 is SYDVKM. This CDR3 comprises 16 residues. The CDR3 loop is CASSLRRRGQNYGYTF. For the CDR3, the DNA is TGTGCCAGCAGCCTTCGTCGGCGGGGGCAGAACTATGGCTACACCTTC.

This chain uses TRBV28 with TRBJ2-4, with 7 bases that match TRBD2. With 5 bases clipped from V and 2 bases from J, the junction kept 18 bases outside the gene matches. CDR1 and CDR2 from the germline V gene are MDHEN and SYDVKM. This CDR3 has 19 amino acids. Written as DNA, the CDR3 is TGTGCCAGCAGTCGTTACCCAACTCTAGCGGTAATAACCAAAAACATTCAGTACTTC. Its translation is CASSRYPTLAVITKNIQYF.

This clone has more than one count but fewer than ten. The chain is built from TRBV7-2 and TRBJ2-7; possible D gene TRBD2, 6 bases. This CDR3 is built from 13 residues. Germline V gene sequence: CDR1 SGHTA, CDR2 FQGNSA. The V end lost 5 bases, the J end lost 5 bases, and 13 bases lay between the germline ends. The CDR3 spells CASSHQEGNEQYF. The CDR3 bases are TGTGCCAGCAGCCATCAGGAGGGCAACGAGCAGTACTTC.

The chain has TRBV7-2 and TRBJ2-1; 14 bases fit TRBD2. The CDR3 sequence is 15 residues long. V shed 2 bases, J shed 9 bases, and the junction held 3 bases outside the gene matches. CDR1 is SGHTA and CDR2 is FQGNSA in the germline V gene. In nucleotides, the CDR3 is TGTGCCAGCAGCTTAAGGACTAGCGGGAGGACTGAGCAGTTCTTC. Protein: CASSLRTSGRTEQFF.

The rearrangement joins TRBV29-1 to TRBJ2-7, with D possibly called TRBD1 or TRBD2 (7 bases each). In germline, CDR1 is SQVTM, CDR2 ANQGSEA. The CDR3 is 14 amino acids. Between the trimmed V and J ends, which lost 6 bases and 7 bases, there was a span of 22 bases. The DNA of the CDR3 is TGCAGCGTGGGGGGGACAGCGAGGTTGGAGGAGCAGTACTTC. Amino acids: CSVGGTARLEEQYF.

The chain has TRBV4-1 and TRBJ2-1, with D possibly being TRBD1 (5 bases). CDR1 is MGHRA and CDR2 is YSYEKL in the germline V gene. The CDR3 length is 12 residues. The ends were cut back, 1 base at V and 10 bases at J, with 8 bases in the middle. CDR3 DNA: TGCGCCAGCAGCCAAGTCCAGGGAGAGCAGTTCTTC. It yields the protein CASSQVQGEQFF.

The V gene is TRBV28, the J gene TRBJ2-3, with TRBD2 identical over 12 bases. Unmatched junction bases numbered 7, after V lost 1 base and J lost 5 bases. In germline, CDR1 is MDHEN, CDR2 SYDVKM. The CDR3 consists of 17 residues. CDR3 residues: CASSLFGLAGGKDTQYF. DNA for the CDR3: TGTGCCAGCAGTTTATTTGGCCTAGCGGGAGGGAAAGATACGCAGTATTTT.

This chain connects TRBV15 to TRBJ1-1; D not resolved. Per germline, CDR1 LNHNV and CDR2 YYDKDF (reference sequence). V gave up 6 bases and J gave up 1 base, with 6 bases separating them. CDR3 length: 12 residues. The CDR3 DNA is TGTGCCACCAGACATCAGAACACTGAAGCTTTCTTT. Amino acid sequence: CATRHQNTEAFF.

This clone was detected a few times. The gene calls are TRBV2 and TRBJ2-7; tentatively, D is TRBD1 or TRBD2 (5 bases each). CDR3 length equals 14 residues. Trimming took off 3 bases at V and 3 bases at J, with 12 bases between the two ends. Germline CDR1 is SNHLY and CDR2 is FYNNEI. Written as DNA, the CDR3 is TGTGCCAGCAGTGAGGGCCGGGACCTCTACGAGCAGTACTTC. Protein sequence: CASSEGRDLYEQYF. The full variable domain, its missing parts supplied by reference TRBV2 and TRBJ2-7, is EPEVTQTPSHQVTQMGQEVILRCVPISNHLYFYWYRQILGQKVEFLVSFYNNEISEKSEIFDDQFSVERPDGSNFTLKIRSTKLEDSAMYFCASSEGRDLYEQYFGPGTRLTVT.

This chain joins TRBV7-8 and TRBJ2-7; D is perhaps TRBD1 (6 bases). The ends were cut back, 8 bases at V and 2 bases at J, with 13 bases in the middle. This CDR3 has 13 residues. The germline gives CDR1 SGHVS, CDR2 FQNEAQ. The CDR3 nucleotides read TGTGCCAGCCGAGCAGGGGATACCTACGAGCAGTACTTC. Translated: CASRAGDTYEQYF. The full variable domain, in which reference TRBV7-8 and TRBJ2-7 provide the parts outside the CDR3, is GAGVSQSPRYKVAKRGQDVALRCDPISGHVSLFWYQQALGQGPEFLTYFQNEAQLDKSGLPSDRFFAERPEGSVSTLKIQRTQQEDSAVYLCASRAGDTYEQYFGPGTRLTVT.

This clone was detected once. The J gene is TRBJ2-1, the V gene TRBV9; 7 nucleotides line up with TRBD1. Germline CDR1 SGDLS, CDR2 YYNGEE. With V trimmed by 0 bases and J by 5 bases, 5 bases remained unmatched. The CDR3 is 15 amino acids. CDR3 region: CASSVGDDRDNEQFF. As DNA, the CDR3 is TGTGCCAGCAGCGTAGGGGACGACAGGGACAATGAGCAGTTCTTC.

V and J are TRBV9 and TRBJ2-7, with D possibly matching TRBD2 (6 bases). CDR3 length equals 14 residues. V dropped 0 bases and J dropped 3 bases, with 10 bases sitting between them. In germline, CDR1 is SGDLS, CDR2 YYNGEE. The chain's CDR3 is CASSVAGGNYEQYF. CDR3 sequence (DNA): TGTGCCAGCAGCGTAGCTGGGGGGAACTACGAGCAGTACTTC.

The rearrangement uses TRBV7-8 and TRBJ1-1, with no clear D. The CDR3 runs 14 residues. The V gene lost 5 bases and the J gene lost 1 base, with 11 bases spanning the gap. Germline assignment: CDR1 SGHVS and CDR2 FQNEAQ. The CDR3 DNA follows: TGTGCCAGCAGCCAAGGTGGAGGGAACACTGAAGCTTTCTTT. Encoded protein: CASSQGGGNTEAFF.

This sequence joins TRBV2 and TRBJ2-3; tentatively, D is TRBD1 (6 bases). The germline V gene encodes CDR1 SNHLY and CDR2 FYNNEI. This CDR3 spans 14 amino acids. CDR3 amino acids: CAGGRRTSTDTQYF. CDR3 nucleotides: TGTGCAGGGGGTCGGAGGACTAGCACAGATACGCAGTATTTT.